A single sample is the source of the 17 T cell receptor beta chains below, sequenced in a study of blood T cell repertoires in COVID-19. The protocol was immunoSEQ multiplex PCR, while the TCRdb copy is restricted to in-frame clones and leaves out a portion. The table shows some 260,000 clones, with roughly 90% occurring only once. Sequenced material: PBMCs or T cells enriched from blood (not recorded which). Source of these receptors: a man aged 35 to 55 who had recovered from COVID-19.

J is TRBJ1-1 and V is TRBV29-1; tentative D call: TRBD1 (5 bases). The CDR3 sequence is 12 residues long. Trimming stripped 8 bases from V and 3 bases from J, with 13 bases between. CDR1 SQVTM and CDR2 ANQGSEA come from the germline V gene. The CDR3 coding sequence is TGCAGCCCGGGGCTTACGGACACTGAAGCTTTCTTT. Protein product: CSPGLTDTEAFF.

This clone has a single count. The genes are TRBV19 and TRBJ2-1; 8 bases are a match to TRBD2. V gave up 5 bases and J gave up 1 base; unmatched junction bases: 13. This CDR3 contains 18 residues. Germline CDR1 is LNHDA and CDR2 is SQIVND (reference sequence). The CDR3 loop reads CASSPTALSGGSYNEQFF. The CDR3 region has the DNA TGTGCCAGTAGTCCCACGGCCCTCAGCGGGGGTTCCTACAATGAGCAGTTCTTC.

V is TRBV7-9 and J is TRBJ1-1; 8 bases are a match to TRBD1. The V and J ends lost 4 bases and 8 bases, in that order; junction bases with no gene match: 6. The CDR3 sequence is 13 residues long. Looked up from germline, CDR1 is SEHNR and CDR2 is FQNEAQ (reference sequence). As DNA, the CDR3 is TGTGCCAGCAGCTCCTCTTGGACAGGGGAAGCTTTCTTT. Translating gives CASSSSWTGEAFF.

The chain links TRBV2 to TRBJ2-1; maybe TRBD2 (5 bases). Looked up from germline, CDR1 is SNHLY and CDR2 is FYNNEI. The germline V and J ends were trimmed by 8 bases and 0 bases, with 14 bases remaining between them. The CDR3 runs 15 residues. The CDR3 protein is CASPKGDSSYNEQFF. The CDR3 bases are TGTGCCAGCCCTAAGGGAGATAGCTCCTACAATGAGCAGTTCTTC.

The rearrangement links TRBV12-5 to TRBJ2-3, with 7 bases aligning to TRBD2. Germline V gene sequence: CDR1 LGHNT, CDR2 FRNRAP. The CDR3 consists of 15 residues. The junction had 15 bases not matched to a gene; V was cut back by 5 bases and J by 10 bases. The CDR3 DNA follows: TGTGCTAGTGGTGGGGACTATACCCCACCCCAACCGCAGTATTTT. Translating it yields CASGGDYTPPQPQYF. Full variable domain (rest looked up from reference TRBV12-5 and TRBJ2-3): DARVTQTPRHKVTEMGQEVTMRCQPILGHNTVFWYRQTMMQGLELLAYFRNRAPLDDSGMPKDRFSAEMPDATLATLKIQPSEPRDSAVYFCASGGDYTPPQPQYFGPGTRLTVL.

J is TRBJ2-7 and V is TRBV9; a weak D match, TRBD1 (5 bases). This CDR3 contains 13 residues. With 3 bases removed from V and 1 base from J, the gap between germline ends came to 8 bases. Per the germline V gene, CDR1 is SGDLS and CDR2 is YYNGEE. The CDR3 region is CASSGQYSYEQYF. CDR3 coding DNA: TGTGCCAGCAGCGGACAGTATTCCTACGAGCAGTACTTC.

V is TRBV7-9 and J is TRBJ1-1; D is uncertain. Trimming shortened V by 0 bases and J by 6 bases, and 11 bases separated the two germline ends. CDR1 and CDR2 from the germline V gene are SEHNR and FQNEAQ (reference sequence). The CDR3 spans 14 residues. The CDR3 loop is CASSLAESRSEAFF. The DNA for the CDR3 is TGTGCCAGCAGCTTAGCGGAGTCGAGGTCTGAAGCTTTCTTT.

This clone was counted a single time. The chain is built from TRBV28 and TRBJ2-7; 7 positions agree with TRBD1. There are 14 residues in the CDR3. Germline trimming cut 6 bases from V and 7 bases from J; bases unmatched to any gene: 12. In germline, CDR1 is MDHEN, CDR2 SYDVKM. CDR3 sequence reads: CASRWGYRGQEQYF. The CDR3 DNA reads TGTGCCAGCAGATGGGGGTACAGGGGACAGGAGCAGTACTTC.

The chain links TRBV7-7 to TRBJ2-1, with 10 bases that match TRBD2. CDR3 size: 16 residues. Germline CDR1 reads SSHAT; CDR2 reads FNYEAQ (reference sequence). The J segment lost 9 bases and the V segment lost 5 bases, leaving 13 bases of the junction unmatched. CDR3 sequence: CASSRSRAGGLGEQFF. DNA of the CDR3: TGTGCCAGCAGCAGATCCAGAGCGGGAGGGTTGGGTGAGCAGTTCTTC.

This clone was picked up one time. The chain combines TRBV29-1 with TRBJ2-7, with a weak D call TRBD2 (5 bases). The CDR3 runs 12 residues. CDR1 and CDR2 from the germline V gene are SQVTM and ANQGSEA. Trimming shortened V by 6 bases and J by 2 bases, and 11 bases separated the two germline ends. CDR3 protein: CSVRAITYEQYF. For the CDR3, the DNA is TGCAGCGTGCGGGCTATCACCTACGAGCAGTACTTC.

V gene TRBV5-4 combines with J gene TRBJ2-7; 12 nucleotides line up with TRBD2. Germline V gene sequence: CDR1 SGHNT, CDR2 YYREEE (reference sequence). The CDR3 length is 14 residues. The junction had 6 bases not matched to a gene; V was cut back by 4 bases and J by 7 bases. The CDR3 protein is CASSHRLAGAEQYF. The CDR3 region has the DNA TGTGCCAGCAGCCATCGACTAGCGGGGGCAGAGCAGTACTTC.

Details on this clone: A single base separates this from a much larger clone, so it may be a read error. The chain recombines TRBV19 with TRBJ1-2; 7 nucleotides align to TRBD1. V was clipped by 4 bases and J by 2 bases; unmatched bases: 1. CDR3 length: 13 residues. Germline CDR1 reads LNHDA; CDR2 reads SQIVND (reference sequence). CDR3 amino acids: CASSKGQNYGYTF. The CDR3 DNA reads TGTGCCAGTAGTAAGGGACAGAACTATGGCTACACCTTC. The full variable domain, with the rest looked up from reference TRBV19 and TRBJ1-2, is DGGITQSPKYLFRKEGQNVTLSCEQNLNHDAMYWYRQDPGQGLRLIYYSQIVNDFQKGDIAEGYSVSREKKESFPLTVTSAQKNPTAFYLCASSKGQNYGYTFGSGTRLTVV.

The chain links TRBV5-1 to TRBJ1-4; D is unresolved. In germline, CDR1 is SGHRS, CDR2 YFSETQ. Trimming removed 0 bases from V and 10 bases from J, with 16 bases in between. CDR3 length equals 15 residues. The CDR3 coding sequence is TGCGCCAGCAGCTTGGAGTTTTCGTCCAGTGGAAAACTGTTTTTT. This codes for CASSLEFSSSGKLFF. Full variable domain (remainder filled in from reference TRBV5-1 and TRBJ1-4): KAGVTQTPRYLIKTRGQQVTLSCSPISGHRSVSWYQQTPGQGLQFLFEYFSETQRNKGNFPGRFSGRQFSNSRSEMNVSTLELGDSALYLCASSLEFSSSGKLFFGSGTQLSVL.

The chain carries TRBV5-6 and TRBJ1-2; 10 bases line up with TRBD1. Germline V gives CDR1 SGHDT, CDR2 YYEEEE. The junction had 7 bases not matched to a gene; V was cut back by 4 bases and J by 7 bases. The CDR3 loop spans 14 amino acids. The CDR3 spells CASSLTGGAGGYTF. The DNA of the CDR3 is TGTGCCAGCAGCCTGACAGGGGGCGCGGGTGGCTACACCTTC.

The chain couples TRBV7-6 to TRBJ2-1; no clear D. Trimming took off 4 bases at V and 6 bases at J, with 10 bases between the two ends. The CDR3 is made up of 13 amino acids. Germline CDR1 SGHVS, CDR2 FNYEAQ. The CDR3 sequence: CASSSVVPNEQFF. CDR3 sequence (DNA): TGTGCCAGCAGCTCAGTGGTGCCCAATGAGCAGTTCTTC.

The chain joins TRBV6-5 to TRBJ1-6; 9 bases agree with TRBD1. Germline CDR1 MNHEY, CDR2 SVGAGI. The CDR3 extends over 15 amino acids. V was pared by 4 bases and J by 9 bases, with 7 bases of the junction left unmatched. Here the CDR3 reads CASSLEGQGPSPLHF. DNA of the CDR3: TGTGCCAGCAGTTTGGAGGGACAGGGCCCTTCACCCCTCCACTTT.

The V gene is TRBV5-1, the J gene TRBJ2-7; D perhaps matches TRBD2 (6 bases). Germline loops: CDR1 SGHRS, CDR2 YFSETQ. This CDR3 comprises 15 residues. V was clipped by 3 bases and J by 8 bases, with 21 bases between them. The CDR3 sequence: CASSSGLVLGKKQYF. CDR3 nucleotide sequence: TGCGCCAGCAGCTCGGGACTGGTACTGGGGAAGAAGCAGTACTTC.